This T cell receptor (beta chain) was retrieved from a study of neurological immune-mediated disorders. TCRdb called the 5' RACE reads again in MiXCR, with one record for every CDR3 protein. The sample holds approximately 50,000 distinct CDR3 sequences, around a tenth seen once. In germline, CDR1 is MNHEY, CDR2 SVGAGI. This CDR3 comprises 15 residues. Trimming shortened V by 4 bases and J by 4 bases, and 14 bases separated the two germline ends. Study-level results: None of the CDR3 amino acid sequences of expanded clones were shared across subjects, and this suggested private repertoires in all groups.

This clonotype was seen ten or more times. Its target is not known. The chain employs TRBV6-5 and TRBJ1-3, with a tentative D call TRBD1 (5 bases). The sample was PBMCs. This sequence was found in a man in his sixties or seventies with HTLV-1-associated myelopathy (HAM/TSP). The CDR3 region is CASSSPGRVGNTIYF. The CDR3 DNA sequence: TGTGCCAGCAGTTCTCCAGGGAGAGTGGGAAACACCATATATTTT.